This paragraph reports one T cell receptor beta chain. Its target is unknown. These data belong to a study of molecular identifiers for immune sequencing clone quantification. Looking at the study overall: Within a replicate experiment, RNA obtained from either roughly 20,000 or 100,000 naive CD8 cells was divided into five aliquots, and four of those aliquots were then sequenced. Study conclusions and caveats: Spiked Jurkat TCR RNA equivalent to one cell reportedly surfaced among roughly 910,000 naive cells. Clones exceeding 20 RNA copies carried over 99% of effector molecules but under 1% of naive-cell molecules.

V lost 4 bases and J 1 base, leaving 11 bases between the germline ends. CDR1 and CDR2 (germline): SGHTS, YDEGEE. CDR3 size: 14 residues. Each library that profiled naive CD8 cells came from 20,000 to 1,000,000 sorted cells with 10%, 30% or 50% RNA. MiXCR, applied by TCRdb to the PCR reads, yields one record per CDR3 protein. The repertoire holds about 500,000 distinct CDR3 sequences, with roughly 24% as singletons. The sample taken for sequencing was naive CD8+ T cells from blood, with Jurkat cell RNA spiked in. Subset described: FACS-sorted CD8+CD4-CCR7+CD45RA+ naive T cells. The receptor was isolated from a human donor in good health. Some libraries in this study had Jurkat cell RNA spiked in. The chain employs TRBV5-8 and TRBJ2-5; the D is unclear. The CDR3 here is CASSSLVLQETQYF. Written as DNA, the CDR3 is TGTGCCAGCAGCAGCCTAGTACTCCAAGAGACCCAGTACTTC.